Following are 4 T cell receptor beta chains from one sample sequenced in a study of STAT5B mutations in CD4+ large granular lymphocyte leukemia. Clones were read by immunoSEQ multiplex PCR, and TCRdb kept only the in-frame ones, dropping some. Of over 2,500 clones listed, more than 65% were seen once; the top ten hold approximately 90%. Material for sequencing was PBMCs. The receptors originated from an older woman with CD4+ T-cell large granular lymphocyte leukemia.

The chain employs TRBV11-1 and TRBJ2-1, with D unresolved. This CDR3 is 13 amino acids long. The ends were cut back, 1 base at V and 5 bases at J, with 6 bases in the middle. Germline CDR1 and CDR2: SGHAT and FQDESV (reference sequence). The DNA for the CDR3 is TGTGCCAGCAGCTTAGAACTTGACAATGAGCAGTTCTTC. Translation gives CASSLELDNEQFF.

V is TRBV5-1 and J is TRBJ2-2; D is tentatively TRBD1 or TRBD2 (5 bases each). V shed 4 bases and J shed 1 base, with 11 bases lying between them. Germline V CDR1 and CDR2: SGHRS, YFSETQ. The CDR3 sequence is 15 residues long. DNA of the CDR3: TGCGCCAGCAGCGAGGGACGGATGAACACCGGGGAGCTGTTTTTT. Its translation is CASSEGRMNTGELFF.

In its sample, this clone is medium-sized. J is TRBJ2-1 and V is TRBV5-6; D call uncertain. Germline CDR1 and CDR2: SGHDT and YYEEEE. Trimming stripped 2 bases from V and 8 bases from J, with 11 bases between. This CDR3 region has 13 residues. This CDR3 reads CASSFRPKDEQFF. CDR3 DNA: TGTGCCAGCAGCTTTAGGCCTAAGGATGAGCAGTTCTTC.

This clone was counted a single time. The chain links TRBV10-2 to TRBJ2-1; D might be TRBD1 or TRBD2, each matching 5 bases. Germline CDR1 reads WSHSY; CDR2 reads SAAADI. The V end lost 10 bases, the J end lost 6 bases, and 19 bases lay between the germline ends. This CDR3 has 14 amino acids. The CDR3 loop reads CATHRPGQTNEQFF. Here the CDR3 DNA reads TGCGCCACCCATCGGCCGGGGCAGACCAATGAGCAGTTCTTC.